This entry describes one T cell receptor (beta chain). The data originate from a study of shared T cell receptors in the human thymus. Sequencing was performed with immunoSEQ multiplex PCR; in TCRdb, only in-frame clones are kept and a portion is missing. The table includes about 660,000 clones, approximately 87% detected once. CDR1 and CDR2 (germline): MNHEY, SVGAGI. CDR3 length: 14 residues. V was cut by 2 bases and J by 5 bases, with 12 bases left in between. This sample also belongs to another study, concerning human thymus T cells. That source notes: It was from resections taken during corrective heart surgery that the thymus tissue came.

Sequencing was carried out using thymocytes. The rearrangement joins TRBV6-5 to TRBJ2-5; tentatively, D is TRBD2 (6 bases). The clonotype originates from a boy under two years old with a congenital heart defect. The CDR3 sequence: CASSYPGGGETQYF. The CDR3 nucleotides read TGTGCCAGCAGTTACCCCGGAGGAGGGGAGACCCAGTACTTC.